What follows describes a single T cell receptor (beta chain). Its antigen is still unknown. This sample was included in a study of cytomegalovirus exposure and HLA in healthy donors. Broader study findings: Through in vitro validation, three CMV-associated chains were shown to be specific for CMV antigens.

The donors were part of the validation cohort of roughly 130 subjects. That cohort was separate from the first cohort, which comprised about 730 subjects. Assay used: immunoSEQ multiplex PCR; TCRdb lists only in-frame clones, some missing. The repertoire holds 55,000 to 75,000 clones, with 94% as singletons. This clonotype was sampled from a man aged 18 to 29 in good health and CMV-seropositive. Sequences were obtained from PBMCs.

As DNA, the CDR3 is TGTGCCAGCAGTGACAAAGTGGGCTTCTCTGGAAACACCATATATTTT. Its protein product is CASSDKVGFSGNTIYF. This chain joins TRBV6-4 and TRBJ1-3; D is unresolved. CDR3 length: 16 amino acids. V was trimmed by 2 bases and J by 0 bases, leaving 11 bases between them. Per the germline V gene, CDR1 is MRHNA and CDR2 is SNTAGT.